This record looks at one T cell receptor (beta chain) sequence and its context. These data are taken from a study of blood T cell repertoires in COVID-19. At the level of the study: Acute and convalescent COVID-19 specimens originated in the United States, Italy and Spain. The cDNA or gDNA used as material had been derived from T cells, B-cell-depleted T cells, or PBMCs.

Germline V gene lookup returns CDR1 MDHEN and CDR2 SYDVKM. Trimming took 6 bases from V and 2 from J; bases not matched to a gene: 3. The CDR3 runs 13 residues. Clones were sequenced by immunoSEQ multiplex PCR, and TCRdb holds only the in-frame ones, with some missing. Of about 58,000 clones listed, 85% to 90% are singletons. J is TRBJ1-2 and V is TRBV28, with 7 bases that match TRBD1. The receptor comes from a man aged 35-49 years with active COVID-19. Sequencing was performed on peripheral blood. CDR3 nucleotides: TGTGCCAGCAGGGTACAGGGGAACTATGGCTACACCTTC. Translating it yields CASRVQGNYGYTF.